Shown below are 2 T cell receptor beta chains from a single sample sequenced in a study of cytomegalovirus exposure and HLA in healthy donors. The PCR made use of 60 Vbeta and 13 Jbeta primers. Sequenced by immunoSEQ multiplex PCR; TCRdb stores in-frame clones only, minus some. The repertoire includes some 120,000 clones, 80% of them detected once, and 1% sits in the top ten. The sample consisted of PBMCs. The receptors were sampled from a man aged 40-49 years in good health and CMV-seronegative.

A few counts support this clone. V gene TRBV6-1 combines with J gene TRBJ2-5, with 7 bases fitting TRBD2. The CDR3 extends over 15 amino acids. The germline CDR1 and CDR2 sequences are MNHNS and SASEGT. Trimming at V came to 6 bases and at J to 4 bases, leaving 11 bases not matched to a gene. The CDR3 DNA is TGTGCCAGCAGCCCAGCGGGATCAGGTCGAGAGACCCAGTACTTC. Its translation is CASSPAGSGRETQYF.

V and J are TRBV5-4 and TRBJ1-5, with a weak D call TRBD1 (6 bases). Germline lookup yields CDR1 SGHNT and CDR2 YYREEE (reference sequence). Between the trimmed V and J ends, which lost 7 bases and 0 bases, there was a span of 14 bases. There are 15 residues in the CDR3. CDR3 nucleotides: TGTGCCAGCCGTACCACAGGGTCTAGCAATCAGCCCCAGCATTTT. Its translation is CASRTTGSSNQPQHF. The variable domain in full, with the rest retrieved from reference TRBV5-4 and TRBJ1-5, is ETGVTQSPTHLIKTRGQQVTLRCSSQSGHNTVSWYQQALGQGPQFIFQYYREEENGRGNFPPRFSGLQFPNYSSELNVNALELDDSALYLCASRTTGSSNQPQHFGDGTRLSIL.